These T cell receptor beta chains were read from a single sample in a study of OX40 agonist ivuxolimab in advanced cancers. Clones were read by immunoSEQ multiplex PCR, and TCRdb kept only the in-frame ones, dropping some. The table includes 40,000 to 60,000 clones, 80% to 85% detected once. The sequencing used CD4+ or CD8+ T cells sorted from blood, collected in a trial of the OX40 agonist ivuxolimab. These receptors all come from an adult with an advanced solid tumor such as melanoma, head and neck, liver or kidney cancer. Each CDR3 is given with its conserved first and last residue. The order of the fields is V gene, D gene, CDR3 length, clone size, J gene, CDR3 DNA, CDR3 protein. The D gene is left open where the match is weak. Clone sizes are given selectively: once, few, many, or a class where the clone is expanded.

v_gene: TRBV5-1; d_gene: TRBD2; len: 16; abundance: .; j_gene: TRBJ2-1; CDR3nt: TGCGCCAGCAGCGCCACTAGCGGGAGCTCCTACAATGAGCAGTTCTTC; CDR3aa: CASSATSGSSYNEQFF
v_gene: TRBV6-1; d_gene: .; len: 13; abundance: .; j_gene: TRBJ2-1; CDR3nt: TGTGCCAGCAGTGAAGACCGAGACAATGAGCAGTTCTTC; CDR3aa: CASSEDRDNEQFF
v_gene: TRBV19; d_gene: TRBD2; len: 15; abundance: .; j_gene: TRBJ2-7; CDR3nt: TGTGCCAGTACCTTGGGACTAGCGGGGGCCTACGAGCAGTACTTC; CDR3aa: CASTLGLAGAYEQYF
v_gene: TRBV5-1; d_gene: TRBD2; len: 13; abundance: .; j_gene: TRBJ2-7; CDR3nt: TGCGCCAGCAGAGGGACTAGCGGCTACGAGCAGTACTTC; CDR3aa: CASRGTSGYEQYF
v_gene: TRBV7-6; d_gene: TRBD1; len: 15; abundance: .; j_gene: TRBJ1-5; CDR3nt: TGTGCCAGCAGCCGACGACAGGGGGCGCTTCAGCCCCAGCATTTT; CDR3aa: CASSRRQGALQPQHF
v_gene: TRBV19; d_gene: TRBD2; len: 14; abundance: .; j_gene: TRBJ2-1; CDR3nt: TGTGCCAGCCACGGGGGGGCCCTGGGATATGAGCAGTTCTTC; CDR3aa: CASHGGALGYEQFF
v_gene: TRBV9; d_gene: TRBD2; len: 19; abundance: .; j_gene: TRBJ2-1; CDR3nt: TGTGCCAGCAGCGTAGGGTCCGGGACTAGCGGGAGGTTCTACAATGAGCAGTTCTTC; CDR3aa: CASSVGSGTSGRFYNEQFF
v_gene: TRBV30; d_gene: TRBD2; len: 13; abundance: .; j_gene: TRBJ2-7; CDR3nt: TGTGCCTGGAGGAACGGGGGGGCCTACGAGCAGTACTTC; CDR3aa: CAWRNGGAYEQYF
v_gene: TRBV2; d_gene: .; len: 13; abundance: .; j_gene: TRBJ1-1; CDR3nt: TGTGCCAGCAGTGTTCAGGGGAACACTGAAGCTTTCTTT; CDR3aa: CASSVQGNTEAFF
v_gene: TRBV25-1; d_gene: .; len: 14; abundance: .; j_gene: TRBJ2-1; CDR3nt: TGTGCCAGCAGTGAATATCTACAGGGCAATGAGCAGTTCTTC; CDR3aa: CASSEYLQGNEQFF
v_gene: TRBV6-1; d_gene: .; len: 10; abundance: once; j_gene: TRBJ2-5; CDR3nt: TGTGCCAGCAGAGAAGAGACCCAGTACTTC; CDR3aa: CASREETQYF
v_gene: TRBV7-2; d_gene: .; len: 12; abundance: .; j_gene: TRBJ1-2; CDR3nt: TGTGCCAGCAGAGGGGGGGACGTCGGCTACACCTTC; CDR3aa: CASRGGDVGYTF
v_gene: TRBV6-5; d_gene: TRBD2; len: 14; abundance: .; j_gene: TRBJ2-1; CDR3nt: TGTGCCAGCAGCGGACTAGCGGGATGGAATGAGCAGTTCTTC; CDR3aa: CASSGLAGWNEQFF
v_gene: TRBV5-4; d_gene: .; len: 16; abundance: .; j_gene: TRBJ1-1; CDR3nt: TGTGCCAGCAGGTCTACCCCGCGGGGGCTTAACACTGAAGCTTTCTTT; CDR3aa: CASRSTPRGLNTEAFF
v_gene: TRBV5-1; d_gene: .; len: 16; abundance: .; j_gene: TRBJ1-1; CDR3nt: TGCGCCAGCAGCTCCCGTGAACTGAAAGCGAACACTGAAGCTTTCTTT; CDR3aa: CASSSRELKANTEAFF
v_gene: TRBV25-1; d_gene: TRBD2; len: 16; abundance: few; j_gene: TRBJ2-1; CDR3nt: TGTGCCAGCAGTGAGCCCCGGGGGGGAGGGTACAATGAGCAGTTCTTC; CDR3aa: CASSEPRGGGYNEQFF
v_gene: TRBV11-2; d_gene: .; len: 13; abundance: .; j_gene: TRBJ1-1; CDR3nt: TGTGCCAGCAGCCCCTACGAGGGCACTGAAACTTTCTTT; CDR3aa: CASSPYEGTETFF
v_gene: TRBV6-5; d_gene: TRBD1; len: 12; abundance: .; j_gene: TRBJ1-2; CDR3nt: TGTGCCAGCTCGGACAGGGGTTTTGGCTACACCTTC; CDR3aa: CASSDRGFGYTF
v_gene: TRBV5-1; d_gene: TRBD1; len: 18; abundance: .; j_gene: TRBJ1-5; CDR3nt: TGCGCCAGCAGCTTGGAATCCTCCGGGACAGGCAAAAGTCAGCCCCAGCATTTT; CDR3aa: CASSLESSGTGKSQPQHF
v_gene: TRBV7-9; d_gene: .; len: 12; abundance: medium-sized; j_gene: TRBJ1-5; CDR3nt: TGTGCCAGCAGCTTAGATAATCAGCCCCAGCATTTT; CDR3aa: CASSLDNQPQHF
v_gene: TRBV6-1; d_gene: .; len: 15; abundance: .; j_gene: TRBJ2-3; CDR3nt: TGTGCCAGCAGTGGACAGTTTTTACCCACAGATACGCAGTATTTT; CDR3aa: CASSGQFLPTDTQYF
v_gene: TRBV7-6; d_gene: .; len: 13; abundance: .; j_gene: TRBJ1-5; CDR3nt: TGTGCCAGCAGCTTTAGCGACAATCAGCCCCAGCATTTT; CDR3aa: CASSFSDNQPQHF
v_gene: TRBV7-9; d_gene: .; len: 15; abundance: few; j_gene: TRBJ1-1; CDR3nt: TGTGCCAGCAGCTTAGCTGACCGTCGGAACACTGAAGCTTTCTTT; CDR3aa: CASSLADRRNTEAFF
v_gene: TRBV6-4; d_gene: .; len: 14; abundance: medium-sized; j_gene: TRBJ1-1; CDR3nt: TGTGCCAGCAGCCCCTCCCAGGGGAACACTGAAGCTTTCTTT; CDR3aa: CASSPSQGNTEAFF
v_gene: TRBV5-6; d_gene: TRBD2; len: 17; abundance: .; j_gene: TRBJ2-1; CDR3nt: TGTGCCAGCAGCTTCCTATTAGCGGGAGAGTCAGGCAATGAGCAGTTCTTC; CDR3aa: CASSFLLAGESGNEQFF
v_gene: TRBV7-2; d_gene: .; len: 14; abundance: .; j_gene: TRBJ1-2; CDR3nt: TGTGCCAGCAGCTCTCTCAATTCTAACTATGGCTACACCTTC; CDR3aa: CASSSLNSNYGYTF
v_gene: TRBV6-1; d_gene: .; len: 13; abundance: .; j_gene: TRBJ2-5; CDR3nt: TGTGCCAGCAGTGGATTGGGCCAAGAGACCCAGTACTTC; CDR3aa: CASSGLGQETQYF
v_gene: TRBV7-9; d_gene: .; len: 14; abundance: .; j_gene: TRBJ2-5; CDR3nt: TGTGCCAGCAGCTTAAGTTGGCAGGCGGAGACCCAGTACTTC; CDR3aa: CASSLSWQAETQYF
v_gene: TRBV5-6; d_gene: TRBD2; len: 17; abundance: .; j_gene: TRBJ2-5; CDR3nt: TGTGCCAGCAGCTTGTGGAGTAGCGGGGGTCTCCGGGAGACCCAGTACTTC; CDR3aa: CASSLWSSGGLRETQYF
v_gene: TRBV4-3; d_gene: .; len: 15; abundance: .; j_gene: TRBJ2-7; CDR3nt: TGCGCCAGCAGCCCAGGGAAAGGGTCATTCTACGAGCAGTACTTC; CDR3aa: CASSPGKGSFYEQYF
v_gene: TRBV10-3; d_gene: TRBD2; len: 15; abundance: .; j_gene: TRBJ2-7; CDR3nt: TGTGCCATCAGTGGGATCGGGACTAGCGTCTACGAGCAGTACTTC; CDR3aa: CAISGIGTSVYEQYF
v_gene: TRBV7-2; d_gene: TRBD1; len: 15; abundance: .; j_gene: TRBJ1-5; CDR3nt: TGTGCCAGCAGCTTACGGCCAGGGGGTAATCAGCCCCAGCATTTT; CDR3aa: CASSLRPGGNQPQHF
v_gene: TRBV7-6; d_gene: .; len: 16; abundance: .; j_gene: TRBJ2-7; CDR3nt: TGTGCCAGCAGCTTAGCGAGTAGCGCGAGCTCCTACGAGCAGTACTTC; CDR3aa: CASSLASSASSYEQYF
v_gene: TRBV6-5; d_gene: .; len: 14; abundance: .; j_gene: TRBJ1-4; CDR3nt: TGTGCCAGCAGTTACTCTGGCTCGAATGAAAAACTGTTTTTT; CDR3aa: CASSYSGSNEKLFF
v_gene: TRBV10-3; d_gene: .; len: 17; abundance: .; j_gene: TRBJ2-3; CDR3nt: TGTGCCATCAGTGAGTCGGTGCTATCAAGACGCACAGATACGCAGTATTTT; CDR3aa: CAISESVLSRRTDTQYF
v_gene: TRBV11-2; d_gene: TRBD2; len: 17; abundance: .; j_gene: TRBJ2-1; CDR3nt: TGTGCCAGCAGAAGGACTAGCGGGAGAGGAGCCTACAATGAGCAGTTCTTC; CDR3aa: CASRRTSGRGAYNEQFF
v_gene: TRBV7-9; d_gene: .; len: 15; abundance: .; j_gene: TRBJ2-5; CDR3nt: TGTGCCAGCAGCTCCCCGCAATCCTTGCAGGAGACCCAGTACTTC; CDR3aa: CASSSPQSLQETQYF
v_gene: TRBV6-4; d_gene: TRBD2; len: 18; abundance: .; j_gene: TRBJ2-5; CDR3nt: TGTGCCAGCAGTGACTTGCAAAGACTAGCGGGAGAGGAGGAGACCCAGTACTTC; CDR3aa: CASSDLQRLAGEEETQYF
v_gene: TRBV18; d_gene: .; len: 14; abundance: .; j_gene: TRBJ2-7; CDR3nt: TGTGCCAGCTCACTCGCGACGCTCTCCTACGAGCAGTACTTC; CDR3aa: CASSLATLSYEQYF
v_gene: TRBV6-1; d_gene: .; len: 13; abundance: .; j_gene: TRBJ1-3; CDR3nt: TGTGCCAGCAGTGAAGGGCCTCAGGACACCATATATTTT; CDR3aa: CASSEGPQDTIYF